Presented here are 6 T cell receptor beta chains from one specimen sequenced in a study of beta chain features in type 1 diabetes. The investigators reverse transcribed all of the isolated RNA, so they sequenced expressed TCRB transcripts. The repertoire was sequenced with immunoSEQ multiplex PCR; TCRdb's copy has only in-frame clones and lacks some. This sample has 350,000 to 400,000 clones, with about 15% found just once. Sequenced sample: naive CD4+ T cells from blood. These receptors originate from a young woman in good health.

The chain joins TRBV5-4 to TRBJ1-4; no definite D call. The CDR3 is 14 residues long. Trimming removed 0 bases at V and 8 bases at J, with 11 bases between. The germline gives CDR1 SGHNT, CDR2 YYREEE (reference sequence). The CDR3 region is CASSLDSGAEKLFF. In DNA, the CDR3 is TGTGCCAGCAGCTTGGATAGCGGTGCGGAAAAACTGTTTTTT.

The chain combines TRBV6-6 with TRBJ2-1; D possibly corresponds to TRBD2 (7 bases). The CDR3 covers 15 residues. V was trimmed by 5 bases and J by 6 bases, leaving 17 bases between them. Germline V CDR1 and CDR2: MNHNY, SVGAGI (reference sequence). The CDR3 sequence: CASSSGTSYINEQFF. The CDR3 DNA reads as TGTGCCAGCAGTAGCGGGACAAGTTATATCAATGAGCAGTTCTTC.

This clone was seen more than once but under ten times. The rearrangement links TRBV11-1 to TRBJ1-1; D uncertain. The V end was cut by 5 bases, the J end by 0 bases, with 16 bases between. Per germline, CDR1 SGHAT and CDR2 FQDESV (reference sequence). This CDR3 region has 16 residues. The CDR3 sequence: CASSRRDSLLNTEAFF. CDR3 nucleotides: TGTGCCAGCAGCCGCCGGGATTCACTACTGAACACTGAAGCTTTCTTT.

In its sample, this clone was seen a few times. The chain links TRBV6-5 to TRBJ1-5; possibly TRBD1 for D (5 bases). V was pared by 4 bases and J by 2 bases, with 12 bases between. CDR3 length: 15 residues. The germline V gene has CDR1 MNHEY and CDR2 SVGAGI. For the CDR3, the DNA is TGTGCCAGCAGTTCCCAGGGAGGTGGCAATCAGCCCCAGCATTTT. This codes for CASSSQGGGNQPQHF.

This clone was counted a few times. V is TRBV7-2 and J is TRBJ2-1, with a tentative D call TRBD2 (6 bases). Per the germline V gene, CDR1 is SGHTA and CDR2 is FQGNSA. Trimming left V 3 bases short and J 0 bases short, with 6 bases between. CDR3 length: 14 amino acids. The CDR3 loop is CASSFGGSYNEQFF. CDR3 nucleotides: TGTGCCAGCAGCTTCGGGGGCTCCTACAATGAGCAGTTCTTC.

The chain recombines TRBV5-4 with TRBJ2-1; TRBD2 matches at 9 bases. The length of the CDR3 is 15 residues. The V gene's germline CDR1 is SGHNT and CDR2 YYREEE (reference sequence). With V trimmed by 2 bases and J by 6 bases, 6 bases remained unmatched. This CDR3 is CASSFRVAGANEQFF. The CDR3 DNA is TGTGCCAGCAGCTTTCGGGTAGCGGGAGCCAATGAGCAGTTCTTC.